Sequencing of this TCR beta chain was carried out in a study of radiotherapy plus CTLA-4 blockade in lung cancer. Study summary: Disease control reached approximately 29%, with objective responses in about 19%.

Trimming took 3 bases from V and 3 from J; bases not matched to a gene: 5. The CDR3 totals 14 residues. Germline V lookup: CDR1 MNHEY, CDR2 SVGAGI. TCRdb's copy holds only in-frame clones and misses some; the assay was immunoSEQ multiplex PCR. The table includes about 45,000 clones, roughly four fifths detected once. This clone was detected once. The receptor comes from a human donor with non-small cell lung cancer who had a complete response to radiotherapy plus ipilimumab. Sequencing was performed on peripheral blood, taken from a patient treated with radiotherapy plus ipilimumab. The chain recombines TRBV6-5 with TRBJ2-7; 7 nucleotides match TRBD2. The CDR3 sequence: CASSYRTSGYEQYF. CDR3 DNA sequence: TGTGCCAGCAGTTATCGGACTAGTGGCTACGAGCAGTACTTC.